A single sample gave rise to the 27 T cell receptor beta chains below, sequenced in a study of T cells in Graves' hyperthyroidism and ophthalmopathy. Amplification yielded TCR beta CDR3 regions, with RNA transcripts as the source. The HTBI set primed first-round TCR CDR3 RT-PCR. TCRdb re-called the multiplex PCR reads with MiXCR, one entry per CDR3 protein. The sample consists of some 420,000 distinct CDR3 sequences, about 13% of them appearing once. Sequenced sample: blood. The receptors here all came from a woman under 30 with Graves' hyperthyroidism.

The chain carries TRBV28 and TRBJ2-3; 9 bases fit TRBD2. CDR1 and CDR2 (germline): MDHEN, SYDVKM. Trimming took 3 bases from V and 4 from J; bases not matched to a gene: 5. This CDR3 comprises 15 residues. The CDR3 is CASSFLAGVADTQYF. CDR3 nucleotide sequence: TGTGCCAGCAGTTTCTTAGCGGGAGTTGCAGATACGCAGTATTTT.

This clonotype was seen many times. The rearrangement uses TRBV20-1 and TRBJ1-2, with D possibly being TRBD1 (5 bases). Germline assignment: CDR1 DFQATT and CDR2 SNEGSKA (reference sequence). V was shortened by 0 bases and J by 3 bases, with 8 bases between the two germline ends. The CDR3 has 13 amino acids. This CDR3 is CSARDDRYYGYTF. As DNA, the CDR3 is TGCAGTGCTAGAGATGACAGATACTATGGCTACACCTTC.

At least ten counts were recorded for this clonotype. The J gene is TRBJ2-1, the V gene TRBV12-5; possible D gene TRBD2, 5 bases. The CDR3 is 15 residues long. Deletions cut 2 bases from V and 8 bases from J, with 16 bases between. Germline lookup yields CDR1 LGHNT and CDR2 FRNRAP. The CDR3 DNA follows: TGTGCTAGTGGTTTGCTCGGAGGCCCCCTCCATGAGCAGTTCTTC. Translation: CASGLLGGPLHEQFF.

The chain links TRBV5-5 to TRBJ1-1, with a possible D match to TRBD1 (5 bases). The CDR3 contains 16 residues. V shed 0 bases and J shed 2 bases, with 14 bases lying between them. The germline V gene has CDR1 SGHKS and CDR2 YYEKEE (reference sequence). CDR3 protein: CASSLGQGLENTEAFF. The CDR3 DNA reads TGTGCCAGCAGCTTGGGCCAGGGTCTCGAAAACACTGAAGCTTTCTTT.

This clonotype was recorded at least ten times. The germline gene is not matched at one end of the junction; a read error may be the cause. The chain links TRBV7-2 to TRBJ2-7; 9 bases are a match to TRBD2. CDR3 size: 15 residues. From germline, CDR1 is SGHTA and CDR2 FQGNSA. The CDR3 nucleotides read TGTGCCAGCAGCGTAGCGGGAGTCGGGGGCTACGAGCAGTACTTC. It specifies CASSVAGVGGYEQYF.

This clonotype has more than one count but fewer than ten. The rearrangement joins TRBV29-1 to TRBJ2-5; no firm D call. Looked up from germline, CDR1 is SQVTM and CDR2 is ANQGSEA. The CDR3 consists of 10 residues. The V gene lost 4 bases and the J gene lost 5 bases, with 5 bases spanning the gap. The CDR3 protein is CSVVRETQYF. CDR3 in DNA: TGCAGCGTTGTTCGCGAGACCCAGTACTTC.

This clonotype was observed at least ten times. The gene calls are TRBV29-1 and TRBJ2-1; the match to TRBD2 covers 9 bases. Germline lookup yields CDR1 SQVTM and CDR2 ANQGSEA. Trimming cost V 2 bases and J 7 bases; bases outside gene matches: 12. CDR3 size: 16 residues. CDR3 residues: CSVERLLAGKANEQFF. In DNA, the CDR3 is TGCAGCGTTGAACGCCTTCTAGCGGGAAAGGCGAATGAGCAGTTCTTC.

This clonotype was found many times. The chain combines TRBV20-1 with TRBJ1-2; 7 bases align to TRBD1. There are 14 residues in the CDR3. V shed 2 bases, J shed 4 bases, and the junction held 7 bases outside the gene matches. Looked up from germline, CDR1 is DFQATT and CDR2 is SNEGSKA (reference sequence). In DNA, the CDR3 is TGCAGTGCTAGAATGGGACAGAGGGTCTATGGCTACACCTTC. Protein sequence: CSARMGQRVYGYTF.

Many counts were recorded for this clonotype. Here the CDR3 DNA reads TGCAGTGCGAGGGGGCAGGCAGGTGGCTCACCCCTCCACTTT. Encoded protein: CSARGQAGGSPLHF. The rearrangement links TRBV20-1 to TRBJ1-6; 7 positions agree with TRBD1. V dropped 6 bases and J dropped 10; count of bases not matched to a gene: 12. The germline V gene has CDR1 DFQATT and CDR2 SNEGSKA (reference sequence). The CDR3 spans 14 residues.

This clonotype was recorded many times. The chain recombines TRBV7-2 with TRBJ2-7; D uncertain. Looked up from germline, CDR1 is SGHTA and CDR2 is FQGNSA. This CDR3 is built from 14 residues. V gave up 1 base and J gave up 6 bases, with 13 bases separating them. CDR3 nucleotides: TGTGCCAGCAGCTTAGTCGGTATCAGCGCCGAGCAGTACTTC. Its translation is CASSLVGISAEQYF.

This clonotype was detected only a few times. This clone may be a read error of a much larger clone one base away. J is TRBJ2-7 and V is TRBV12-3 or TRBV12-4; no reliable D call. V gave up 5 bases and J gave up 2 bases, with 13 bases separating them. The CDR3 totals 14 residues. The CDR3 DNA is TGTGCCAGCAGTATCCAAGCGAGGACCTACGAGCAGTACTTC. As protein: CASSIQARTYEQYF.

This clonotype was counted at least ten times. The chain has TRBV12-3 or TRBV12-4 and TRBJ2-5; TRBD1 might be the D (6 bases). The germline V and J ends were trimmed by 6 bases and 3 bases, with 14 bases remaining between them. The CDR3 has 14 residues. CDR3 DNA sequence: TGTGCCAGCAGCCTCAGGGGTACCGAAGAGACCCAGTACTTC. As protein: CASSLRGTEETQYF.

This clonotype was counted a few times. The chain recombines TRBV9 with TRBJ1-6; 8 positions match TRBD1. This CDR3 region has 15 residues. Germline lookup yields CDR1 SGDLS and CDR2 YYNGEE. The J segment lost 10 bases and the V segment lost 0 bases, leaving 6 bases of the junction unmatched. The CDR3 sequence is CASSVDPGGLSPLHF. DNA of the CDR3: TGTGCCAGCAGCGTAGATCCAGGGGGCTTGTCACCCCTCCACTTT.

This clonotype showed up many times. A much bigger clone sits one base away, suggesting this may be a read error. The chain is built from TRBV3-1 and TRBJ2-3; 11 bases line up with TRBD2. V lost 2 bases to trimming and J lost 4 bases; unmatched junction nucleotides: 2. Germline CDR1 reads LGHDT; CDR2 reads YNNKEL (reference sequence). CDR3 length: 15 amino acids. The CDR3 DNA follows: TGTGCCAGCAGCCAACTAGCGGGAGGCGCAGATACGCAGTATTTT. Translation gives CASSQLAGGADTQYF.

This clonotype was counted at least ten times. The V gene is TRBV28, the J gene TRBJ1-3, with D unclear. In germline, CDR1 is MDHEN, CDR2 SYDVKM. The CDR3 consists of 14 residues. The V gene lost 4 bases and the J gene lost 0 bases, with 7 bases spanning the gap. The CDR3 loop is CASSYRSSGNTIYF. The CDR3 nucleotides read TGTGCCAGCAGTTACAGAAGCTCTGGAAACACCATATATTTT.

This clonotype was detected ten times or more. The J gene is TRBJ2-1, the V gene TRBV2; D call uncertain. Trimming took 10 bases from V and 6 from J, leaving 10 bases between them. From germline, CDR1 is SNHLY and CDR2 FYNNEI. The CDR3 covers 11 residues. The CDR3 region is CAKTAGNEQFF. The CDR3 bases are TGTGCCAAGACGGCTGGCAATGAGCAGTTCTTC. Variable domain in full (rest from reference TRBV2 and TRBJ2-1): EPEVTQTPSHQVTQMGQEVILRCVPISNHLYFYWYRQILGQKVEFLVSFYNNEISEKSEIFDDQFSVERPDGSNFTLKIRSTKLEDSAMYFCAKTAGNEQFFGPGTRLTVL.

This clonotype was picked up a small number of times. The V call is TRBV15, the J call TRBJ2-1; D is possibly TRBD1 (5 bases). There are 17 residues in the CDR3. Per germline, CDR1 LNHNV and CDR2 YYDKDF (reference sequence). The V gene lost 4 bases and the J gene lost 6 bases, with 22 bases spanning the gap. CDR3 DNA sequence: TGTGCCACCAGCAAGCCATTCGTTGGGCGCCAGGGCAATGAGCAGTTCTTC. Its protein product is CATSKPFVGRQGNEQFF.

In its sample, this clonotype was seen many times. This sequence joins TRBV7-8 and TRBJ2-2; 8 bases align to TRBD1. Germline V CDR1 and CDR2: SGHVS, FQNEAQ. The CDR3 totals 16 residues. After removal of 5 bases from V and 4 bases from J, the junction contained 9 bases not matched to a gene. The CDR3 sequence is CASSPRTGLGTGELFF. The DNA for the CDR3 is TGTGCCAGCAGCCCGAGGACAGGGTTGGGCACCGGGGAGCTGTTTTTT.

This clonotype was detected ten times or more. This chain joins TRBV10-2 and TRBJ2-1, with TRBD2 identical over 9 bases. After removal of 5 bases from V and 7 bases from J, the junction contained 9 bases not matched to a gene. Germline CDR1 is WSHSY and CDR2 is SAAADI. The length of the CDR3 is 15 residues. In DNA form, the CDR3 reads TGCGCCAGCAGTCGGGATCTAGCGGGGAATAATGAGCAGTTCTTC. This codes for CASSRDLAGNNEQFF.

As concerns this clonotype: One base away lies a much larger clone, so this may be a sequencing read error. CDR3 nucleotides: TGTGCCAGCAGCTTAGCGAAGAGCGGGAGGTCGACCTACGAGCAGTTCTTC. This sequence encodes CASSLAKSGRSTYEQFF. The rearrangement links TRBV7-2 to TRBJ2-7; 9 nucleotides agree with TRBD2. The J call is doubtful: the DNA matches TRBJ2-1 better. The CDR3 length is 17 residues. Per the germline V gene, CDR1 is SGHTA and CDR2 is FQGNSA.

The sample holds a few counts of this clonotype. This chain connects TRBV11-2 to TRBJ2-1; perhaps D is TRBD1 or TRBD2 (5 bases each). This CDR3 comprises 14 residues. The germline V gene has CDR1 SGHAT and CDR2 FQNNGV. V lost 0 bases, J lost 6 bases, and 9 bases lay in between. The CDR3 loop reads CASSLDPGTNEQFF. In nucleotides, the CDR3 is TGTGCCAGCAGCTTAGACCCCGGGACCAATGAGCAGTTCTTC. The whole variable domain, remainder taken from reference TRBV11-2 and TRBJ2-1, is EAGVAQSPRYKIIEKRQSVAFWCNPISGHATLYWYQQILGQGPKLLIQFQNNGVVDDSQLPKDRFSAERLKGVDSTLKIQPAKLEDSAVYLCASSLDPGTNEQFFGPGTRLTVL.

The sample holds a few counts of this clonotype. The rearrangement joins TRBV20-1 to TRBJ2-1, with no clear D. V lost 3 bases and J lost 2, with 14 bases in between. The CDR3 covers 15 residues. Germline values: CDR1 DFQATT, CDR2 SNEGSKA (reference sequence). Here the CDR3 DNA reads TGCAGTGCTAGCTCGGGCCCCTTACCCTACAATGAGCAGTTCTTC. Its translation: CSASSGPLPYNEQFF.

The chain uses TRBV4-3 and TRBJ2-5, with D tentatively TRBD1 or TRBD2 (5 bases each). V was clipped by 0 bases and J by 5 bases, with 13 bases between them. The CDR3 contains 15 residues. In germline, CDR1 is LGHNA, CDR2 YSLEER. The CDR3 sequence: CASSQDKRGEETQYF. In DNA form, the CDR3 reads TGCGCCAGCAGCCAAGACAAGAGAGGGGAGGAGACCCAGTACTTC.

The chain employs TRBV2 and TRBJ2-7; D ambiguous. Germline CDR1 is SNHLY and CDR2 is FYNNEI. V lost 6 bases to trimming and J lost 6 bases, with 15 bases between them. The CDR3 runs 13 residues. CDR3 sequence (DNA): TGTGCCAGCAGAAATTCTAGGGCAGGCGAGCAGTACTTC. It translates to CASRNSRAGEQYF.

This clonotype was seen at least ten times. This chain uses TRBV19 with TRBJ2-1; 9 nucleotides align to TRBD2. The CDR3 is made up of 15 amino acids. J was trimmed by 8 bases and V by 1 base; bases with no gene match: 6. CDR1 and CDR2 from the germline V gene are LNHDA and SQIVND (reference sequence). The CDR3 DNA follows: TGTGCCAGTAGTATAGTTGGCGGGAGGGTGGATGAGCAGTTCTTC. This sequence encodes CASSIVGGRVDEQFF.

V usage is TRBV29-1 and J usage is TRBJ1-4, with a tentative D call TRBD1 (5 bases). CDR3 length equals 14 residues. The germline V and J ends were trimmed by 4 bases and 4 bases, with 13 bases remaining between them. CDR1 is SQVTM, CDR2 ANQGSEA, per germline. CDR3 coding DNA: TGCAGCGTTGTAGGGGCGCTGGGTAATGAAAAACTGTTTTTT. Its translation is CSVVGALGNEKLFF.

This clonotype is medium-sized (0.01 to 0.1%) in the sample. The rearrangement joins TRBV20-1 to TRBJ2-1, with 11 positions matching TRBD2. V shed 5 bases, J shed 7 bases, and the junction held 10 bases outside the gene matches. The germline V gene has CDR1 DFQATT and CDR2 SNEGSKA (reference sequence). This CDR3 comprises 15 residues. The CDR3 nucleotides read TGCAGTGCTCCCCAACCCACTAGCGGGAGTAATGAGCAGTTCTTC. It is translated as CSAPQPTSGSNEQFF.